This T cell receptor beta chain was sequenced during a study of T cells expressing NK-cell markers. Study background: One of eight sequenced donors was HCMV-seronegative; the other seven were seropositive. Study-wide findings and caveats: Dominant NKG2C+ clonotypes accounted for about 1.0-8% of CD8+ T cells in 5 to 7 donors. Where a handful of donors were concerned, these clonotypes also led the CD3+CD56-NKG2C+ fraction.

Germline values: CDR1 SQVTM, CDR2 ANQGSEA. The CDR3 covers 13 residues. With respect to this clonotype: The antigen remains undetermined.

TCRdb re-called the 5' RACE reads; every CDR3 protein appears as one record, without DNA. This table lists some 410,000 distinct CDR3 sequences. The origin of this receptor is a woman aged 18-69 years in good health. The sequencing input was blood T cells: a sorted CD56 or NKG2C T cell subset, CD4+ or CD8+ T cells, or bulk PBMC T cells (not recorded which). The chain has TRBV29-1 and TRBJ1-6; there is no DNA to check the TCRdb D call of TRBD1. CDR3 amino acids: CSVEDRGRSPLHF.